The rows below give T cell receptor beta chains drawn from one sample of a study of blood T cell repertoires in COVID-19. Some clones are missing from TCRdb's copy, which holds only in-frame ones; the method was immunoSEQ multiplex PCR. The sample holds about 210,000 clones, about 90% seen once. Sequencing input: PBMCs or T cells enriched from blood (not recorded which). These receptors all stem from a woman aged 18-30 years who had recovered from COVID-19. Each CDR3 is given with its conserved first and last residue. The D gene is left open where the match is weak. Size values are once, few and many counts, or a class for expanded clones, and some rows have none.

TRBD1	TRBJ2-4	-	TRBV4-1	TGCGCCAGCAGCGAATACAGGGGGATGGCCAAAAACATTCAGTACTTC	CASSEYRGMAKNIQYF
TRBD2	TRBJ2-5	-	TRBV3-1/TRBV3-2	TGTGCCAGCAGCCGCCGTACTAGCGGTGAGAGAGAGACCCAGTACTTC	CASSRRTSGERETQYF
TRBD1	TRBJ1-4	once	TRBV7-2	TGTGCCAGCAGCTTGGGGAGGGGACAGGGTATTTTTGAAAAACTGTTTTTT	CASSLGRGQGIFEKLFF
-	TRBJ2-2	-	TRBV10-2	TGCGCCAGCAGTGAGTCGGGAGTCGGCACCGGGGAGCTGTTTTTT	CASSESGVGTGELFF
-	TRBJ1-6	-	TRBV28	TGTGCCAGCAGTTTTCGTACAGGGTATAATTCACCCCTCCACTTT	CASSFRTGYNSPLHF
TRBD2	TRBJ2-5	-	TRBV5-6	TGTGCCAGCAGCTTCTCGAGCGGGGGGAACCAAGAGACCCAGTACTTC	CASSFSSGGNQETQYF
-	TRBJ1-1	few	TRBV6-5	TGTGCCAGCAGGGAGGGAGGGGGGGCTTTCTTT	CASREGGGAFF
TRBD1	TRBJ1-4	-	TRBV6-1	TGTGCCAGCAGTGATGGGACAGCAACTAATGAAAAACTGTTTTTT	CASSDGTATNEKLFF
-	TRBJ2-1	-	TRBV5-1	TGCGCCAGCAGCTTGGGATCCAGTCAAGTACAGTTCTTC	CASSLGSSQVQFF
-	TRBJ2-5	-	TRBV6-5	TGTGCCAGCACCGAAGGGACAATTCAGGAGACCCAGTACTTC	CASTEGTIQETQYF
TRBD1	TRBJ2-7	-	TRBV28	TGTGCCAGCAGTTTAACTGACAGGGGCTACGAGCAGTACTTC	CASSLTDRGYEQYF
-	TRBJ1-1	-	TRBV7-9	TGTGCCAGCAGCTTGGTCTTCACGGGGAACACTGAAGCTTTCTTT	CASSLVFTGNTEAFF
TRBD1	TRBJ2-1	-	TRBV6-5	TGTGCCAGCAGGCCCCTCGACAGGGCAGGCAATGAGCAGTTCTTC	CASRPLDRAGNEQFF
TRBD1	TRBJ2-5	-	TRBV28	TGTGCCAGCAGTTTAGGACAGGGAAATGAAGAGACCCAGTACTTC	CASSLGQGNEETQYF
TRBD1	TRBJ1-2	-	TRBV4-1	TGCGCCAGCAGCCAAGACCGGGACAGCGCACGAGGCTACACCTTC	CASSQDRDSARGYTF
-	TRBJ2-2	-	TRBV28	TGTGCCAGCAGCGCATCCGGGGAGGGGGGCACCGGGGAGCTGTTTTTT	CASSASGEGGTGELFF
-	TRBJ1-5	-	TRBV29-1	TGCAGCGCCCGAACTACAGGTCGGAATCAGCCCCAGCATTTT	CSARTTGRNQPQHF
TRBD2	TRBJ2-3	-	TRBV10-3	TGTGCCATCAGTGTAGGCGGGGGGGATTATACGCAGTATTTT	CAISVGGGDYTQYF
-	TRBJ2-5	-	TRBV5-1	TGCGCCAGCAGCTATTCGGGACACCGGGAGACCCAGTACTTC	CASSYSGHRETQYF
-	TRBJ2-7	once	TRBV5-4	TGTGCCAGCAGCTTAGAGCAGGGTACGTTTGTCGAGCAGTACTTC	CASSLEQGTFVEQYF
TRBD1	TRBJ2-5	-	TRBV27	TGTGCCAGCAGTTTATTGACAGGGAGAGGGCAAGAGACCCAGTACTTC	CASSLLTGRGQETQYF
-	TRBJ2-7	-	TRBV19	TGTGCCAGTAAGGGGCAGGGTTTCTACGAGCAGTACTTC	CASKGQGFYEQYF